This TCR beta chain was sequenced for a study of T-cell memory formation after mild COVID-19 (dated by TCRdb to the early 2020s). About the full investigation: TCR sequence clusters from the two donors were found to be largely donor specific. In two donors, T-cell clones that expanded and contracted after mild COVID-19 were followed by sequencing TCRalpha and TCRbeta repertoires longitudinally. Two young, previously healthy adult volunteers, one female and one male, were included in the cohort. The research as a whole found: The study included only a couple of mild cases, and larger cohorts that include severe cases with pre-infection samples were judged to be necessary. Some responding clones were detected in pre-infection memory, suggesting pre-existing cross-reactive memory T cells joined the SARS-CoV-2 response. Clones contracting from day 15 to 85 had balanced CD4/CD8 phenotypes, while a second wave expanding from day 15 to 37 was biased towards CD4+. Contracting CD4+ clones were located mainly in the CM and EM memory subsets, whereas CD8+ clones were found to be enriched in EMRA. SARS-CoV-2 specificity of the second-wave clones peaking on day 37 was not confirmed.

Ficoll-Paque density gradient centrifugation was the method used to isolate PBMCs. Sequencing was performed on an Illumina NovaSeq 6000. cDNA libraries for TCRalpha and TCRbeta were prepared by 5'RACE using constant-segment primers, with sample barcodes and unique molecular identifiers added. Trizol reagent was used to extract RNA from every sample. Libraries were amplified in two PCR steps, with a second sample barcode and Illumina TruSeq adapters added in the second step. Sequencing of the libraries was done on an Illumina NovaSeq, producing 2 x 150 bp paired-end reads. As for the authors' bioinformatics: Reads were demultiplexed and collapsed into UMI-guided consensus sequences with migec v1.2.7. Using mixcr v2.1.11, UMI consensuses were aligned to TRA and TRB V and J templates and then assembled into clonotypes. Clonotypes were classified as expanded or contracted when called significant by both edgeR and NoisET, with noise models trained on biological replicates. edgeR calls used a false discovery rate-adjusted p below 0.01 and a log2 fold-change threshold of 1. As an exploratory analysis of dynamics, max-normalized trajectories of the 1000 most abundant clonotypes were examined with PCA combined with hierarchical clustering. Separately sequenced CD4+ and CD8+ repertoires were used to assign a CD4 or CD8 phenotype to each responding clone. In-frame beta chains were kept once TCRdb had trimmed the public reads at Q25 with fastp and called clones with MiXCR. Each record represents a unique CDR3 protein, reported with the most common genes and DNA among its rows. The V and J calls and clone size come from TCRdb's table, not from the authors' own analysis. This sample comprises just over 300,000 distinct CDR3 sequences, around 19% of them detected only once. The top ten clones comprise 20% to 25% of the sample.

A word on this clonotype: The target of this receptor is not known. Per-base qualities were not stored, and no clone one base away is much larger.

A distance of 8 bases separates the germline ends of V and J, which lose 4 bases and 1 base respectively. From the germline V gene (reference sequence), CDR1 is DFQATT and CDR2 is SNEGSKA. Including cysteine and phenylalanine, the CDR3 has 14 amino acids. Kept here is only the CDR3 DNA, which spans 42 bases and is read in frame from base 1. The chain couples TRBV20-1 to TRBJ2-6; TRBD1 is a possible D gene, resting on 5 matching bases. Material for sequencing was PBMCs or a T cell subset sorted from them (not recorded which). The source of this sequence is a man aged 18-30 years who had mild COVID-19 (a few samples of this study predate the infection). The sample titles of this study are shuffled in the database, so cell type and time point are left out; the donor was told from shared clones. The CDR3 protein is CSAIPGSGANVLTF. The DNA reads TGCAGTGCTATCCCAGGGTCTGGGGCCAACGTCCTGACTTTC.